This T cell receptor (beta chain) came from a study of T cell changes during pregnancy in multiple sclerosis. Using immunoSEQ multiplex PCR, the repertoire was profiled, and TCRdb retains in-frame clones only, with some absent. Of 25,000 to 35,000 clones listed, about 91% are singletons. V shed 0 bases and J 0 bases; nucleotides not matched to a gene: 3. The CDR3 has 17 amino acids. CDR1 and CDR2 (germline): MGHRA, YSYEKL. The sequenced sample was peripheral blood, obtained in the first trimester of pregnancy. This receptor was taken from a female donor in good health, enrolled as a control in a pregnancy study. The chain has TRBV4-1 and TRBJ2-2; 8 bases map to TRBD1. Here the CDR3 reads CASSQEPDRANTGELFF. The CDR3 bases are TGCGCCAGCAGCCAAGAACCGGACAGGGCGAACACCGGGGAGCTGTTTTTT.